These 23 T cell receptor beta chains were sequenced from one sample in a study of CD8 T cells in ankylosing spondylitis. A single record per CDR3 protein comes from TCRdb applying MiXCR to the 5' RACE reads. The repertoire consists of just over 300,000 distinct CDR3 sequences, with around 21% occurring once and the leading ten covering 3.5%. The sample comprised blood, either unsorted or a sorted T cell fraction (not recorded which). These receptors all stem from a female donor with ankylosing spondylitis or in good health (not recorded which).

This CDR3 is CASSLLAGIGNEQFF. CDR3 coding DNA: TGTGCCAGCAGCCTACTAGCGGGAATTGGTAATGAGCAGTTCTTC. The chain has TRBV3-1 and TRBJ2-1; 10 nucleotides match TRBD2. The germline gives CDR1 LGHDT, CDR2 YNNKEL (reference sequence). With V trimmed by 4 bases and J by 7 bases, 7 bases remained unmatched. CDR3 size: 15 residues.

The J gene is TRBJ2-1, the V gene TRBV7-9, with D uncertain. Per germline, CDR1 SEHNR and CDR2 FQNEAQ (reference sequence). The V end lost 3 bases, the J end lost 6 bases, and 12 bases lay between the germline ends. The CDR3 consists of 14 residues. DNA of the CDR3: TGTGCCAGCAGCTTGGAACAATCCGTCAATGAGCAGTTCTTC. Translation: CASSLEQSVNEQFF.

This clonotype turned up a few times. This chain connects TRBV20-1 to TRBJ2-5; 9 bases fit TRBD2. The CDR3 spans 13 residues. Losses at the gene ends were 6 bases for V and 3 bases for J; bases not matched to a gene: 5. The germline gives CDR1 DFQATT, CDR2 SNEGSKA (reference sequence). CDR3 in amino acids: CSAGSGSEETQYF. CDR3 sequence (DNA): TGCAGTGCCGGTAGCGGGAGCGAAGAGACCCAGTACTTC.

The rearrangement joins TRBV5-1 to TRBJ2-1; unclear D gene. The CDR3 consists of 15 residues. V lost 5 bases to trimming and J lost 7 bases, with 19 bases between them. Germline CDR1 SGHRS, CDR2 YFSETQ. CDR3 coding DNA: TGCGCCAGCAGTAAAGAATTAGGCCCCGGGAATGAGCAGTTCTTC. Translated: CASSKELGPGNEQFF.

This clonotype was seen only a few times. The chain recombines TRBV7-2 with TRBJ2-1; D gene ambiguous. The CDR3 consists of 15 residues. V gave up 1 base and J gave up 10 bases, with 17 bases separating them. Germline V gives CDR1 SGHTA, CDR2 FQGNSA. The CDR3 nucleotides are TGTGCCAGCAGCTTAGAAGGTTTAGCATTTGAAGAGCAGTTCTTC. As protein: CASSLEGLAFEEQFF.

In this sample, this clonotype turned up a few times. J is TRBJ2-7 and V is TRBV4-2; D possibly matches TRBD1 or TRBD2 (6 bases each). Germline CDR1 is LGHNA and CDR2 is YNFKEQ. Trimming pared 0 bases from V and 4 bases from J, leaving 16 bases between. CDR3 length equals 16 residues. CDR3 DNA sequence: TGTGCCAGCAGCCAAGATTTCGGACAAGGGGGGTACGAGCAGTACTTC. Protein sequence: CASSQDFGQGGYEQYF.

This clonotype came up a few times. The rearrangement links TRBV20-1 to TRBJ2-7; 8 bases agree with TRBD2. This CDR3 spans 15 amino acids. Germline V gives CDR1 DFQATT, CDR2 SNEGSKA (reference sequence). With V trimmed by 1 base and J by 5 bases, 10 bases remained unmatched. CDR3: CSARGTGLAGNEQYF. In DNA, the CDR3 is TGCAGTGCTAGAGGGACGGGGCTAGCGGGCAACGAGCAGTACTTC.

The genes are TRBV20-1 and TRBJ1-5; D gene uncertain. The CDR3 has 15 amino acids. CDR1 DFQATT and CDR2 SNEGSKA come from the germline V gene (reference sequence). V lost 6 bases to trimming and J lost 6 bases, with 21 bases between them. The CDR3 spells CSARRIGLASQPQHF. The CDR3 DNA reads TGCAGTGCCCGGCGGATAGGCCTGGCCAGTCAGCCCCAGCATTTT.

This clonotype was seen a handful of times. The J gene is TRBJ2-7, the V gene TRBV20-1; 8 bases map to TRBD2. Unmatched junction bases numbered 6, after V lost 3 bases and J lost 5 bases. The CDR3 spans 13 residues. The germline gives CDR1 DFQATT, CDR2 SNEGSKA (reference sequence). The CDR3 region is CSASGGRRDEQYF. In DNA, the CDR3 is TGCAGTGCTAGTGGCGGGAGGAGGGACGAGCAGTACTTC.

The chain employs TRBV12-3 or TRBV12-4 and TRBJ2-7; a weak D match, TRBD2 (6 bases). Trimming stripped 7 bases from V and 1 base from J, with 11 bases between. The CDR3 length is 13 residues. The CDR3 sequence is CASTIGGSYEQYF. The CDR3 coding sequence is TGTGCCAGCACGATCGGGGGATCCTACGAGCAGTACTTC.

A few counts support this clonotype. This sequence joins TRBV6-1 and TRBJ2-3; the match to TRBD2 covers 8 bases. Looked up from germline, CDR1 is MNHNS and CDR2 is SASEGT. CDR3 length equals 18 residues. V lost 6 bases to trimming and J lost 5 bases; unmatched junction nucleotides: 19. The CDR3 coding sequence is TGTGCCAGCAGCCCCGGTCCCTTAGCGGGATACGACCGAGATACGCAGTATTTT. It encodes CASSPGPLAGYDRDTQYF.

This clonotype was seen a few times. The chain is built from TRBV7-2 and TRBJ1-5; the D is unclear. The CDR3 is 13 residues long. Germline-derived CDR1 and CDR2 are SGHTA and FQGNSA. Trimming shortened V by 2 bases and J by 4 bases, and 6 bases separated the two germline ends. CDR3 DNA: TGTGCCAGCAGCTTATGGAGTAATCAGCCCCAGCATTTT. The encoded protein is CASSLWSNQPQHF. The variable domain in full, completed from reference TRBV7-2 and TRBJ1-5, reads GAGVSQSPSNKVTEKGKDVELRCDPISGHTALYWYRQSLGQGLEFLIYFQGNSAPDKSGLPSDRFSAERTGGSVSTLTIQRTQQEDSAVYLCASSLWSNQPQHFGDGTRLSIL.

The table lists this clonotype with many counts. The V and J genes are TRBV24-1 and TRBJ2-1, with D perhaps TRBD1 (5 bases). Germline V CDR1 and CDR2: KGHDR, SFDVKD. The ends were cut back, 3 bases at V and 10 bases at J, with 12 bases in the middle. The CDR3 has 13 amino acids. The CDR3 reads CATSDGGASEQFF. The CDR3 nucleotides read TGTGCCACCAGTGATGGTGGGGCCTCAGAGCAGTTCTTC.

This clonotype turned up a few times. The chain employs TRBV20-1 and TRBJ1-2; D is undetermined. Trimming left V 0 bases short and J 8 bases short, with 7 bases between. The length of the CDR3 is 11 residues. Germline loops: CDR1 DFQATT, CDR2 SNEGSKA (reference sequence). CDR3 protein: CSARDLGGYTF. The CDR3 DNA follows: TGCAGTGCTAGAGATCTTGGCGGCTACACCTTC.

This clonotype was recorded once. The chain combines TRBV7-8 with TRBJ2-7; D not certain. Per the germline V gene, CDR1 is SGHVS and CDR2 is FQNEAQ. The CDR3 is 16 residues long. Trimming took 8 bases from V and 1 from J, leaving 21 bases between them. The CDR3 region has the DNA TGTGCCAGCCGCCCCCCCCGAGACTCAATTTCCTACGAGCAGTACTTC. Its protein is CASRPPRDSISYEQYF. The variable domain in full, with the rest retrieved from reference TRBV7-8 and TRBJ2-7, is GAGVSQSPRYKVAKRGQDVALRCDPISGHVSLFWYQQALGQGPEFLTYFQNEAQLDKSGLPSDRFFAERPEGSVSTLKIQRTQQEDSAVYLCASRPPRDSISYEQYFGPGTRLTVT.

V is TRBV10-3 and J is TRBJ2-1; D is ambiguous. V was pared by 7 bases and J by 6 bases, with 10 bases between. Per germline, CDR1 ENHRY and CDR2 SYGVKD. CDR3 size: 12 residues. The CDR3 DNA reads as TGTGCCATCAAGGGTATTGGCAATGAGCAGTTCTTC. It translates to CAIKGIGNEQFF.

This chain links TRBV20-1 with TRBJ2-7; weak D call: TRBD2 (6 bases). V was shortened by 5 bases and J by 0 bases, with 17 bases between the two germline ends. Germline CDR1 reads DFQATT; CDR2 reads SNEGSKA (reference sequence). The CDR3 runs to 15 residues. The CDR3 sequence is CSAPRGNGRSYEQYF. The CDR3 coding sequence is TGCAGTGCTCCCCGGGGGAACGGCCGCTCCTACGAGCAGTACTTC.

A few counts support this clonotype. The chain has TRBV7-8 and TRBJ1-3; D is undetermined. Germline CDR1 is SGHVS and CDR2 is FQNEAQ. V lost 1 base and J 3 bases, leaving 7 bases between the germline ends. The length of the CDR3 is 14 residues. The chain's CDR3 is CASSLERLGNTIYF. The CDR3 DNA reads as TGTGCCAGCAGCTTAGAAAGGCTTGGAAACACCATATATTTT.

The rearrangement links TRBV24-1 to TRBJ2-1, with a possible D match to TRBD2 (7 bases). V was clipped by 6 bases and J by 0 bases, with 11 bases between them. Per germline, CDR1 KGHDR and CDR2 SFDVKD. This CDR3 spans 15 amino acids. CDR3 residues: CATSWGGGSYNEQFF. The CDR3 DNA follows: TGTGCCACCAGTTGGGGAGGGGGCTCCTACAATGAGCAGTTCTTC.

The chain has TRBV9 and TRBJ2-3; possibly TRBD2 for D (5 bases). Looked up from germline, CDR1 is SGDLS and CDR2 is YYNGEE. V lost 2 bases, J lost 2 bases, and 12 bases lay in between. This CDR3 region has 15 residues. Written as DNA, the CDR3 is TGTGCCAGCAGCGTCTCCGGGGTCTTCACAGATACGCAGTATTTT. Its translation: CASSVSGVFTDTQYF.

This clonotype appeared a single time. V usage is TRBV7-2 and J usage is TRBJ1-1, with D possibly being TRBD1 (6 bases). The CDR3 has 15 residues. The germline V gene has CDR1 SGHTA and CDR2 FQGNSA. Trimming removed 2 bases at V and 1 base at J, with 11 bases between. As DNA, the CDR3 is TGTGCCAGCAGCTTAAGGGGGACGACGAACACTGAAGCTTTCTTT. As protein: CASSLRGTTNTEAFF.

This clonotype was detected only a few times. The rearrangement uses TRBV20-1 and TRBJ2-3; D call uncertain. Per the germline V gene, CDR1 is DFQATT and CDR2 is SNEGSKA (reference sequence). The CDR3 is made up of 13 amino acids. Trimming took 4 bases from V and 0 from J, leaving 8 bases between them. The DNA for the CDR3 is TGCAGTGCTACTCGGCCGAGCACAGATACGCAGTATTTT. It codes for CSATRPSTDTQYF.

This clonotype was counted only a few times. This chain links TRBV20-1 with TRBJ2-2, with 8 positions matching TRBD2. The CDR3 extends over 16 amino acids. Germline V gene lookup returns CDR1 DFQATT and CDR2 SNEGSKA (reference sequence). After removal of 0 bases from V and 4 bases from J, the junction contained 7 bases not matched to a gene. The CDR3, as DNA: TGCAGTGCTAGAGATGGCCAGCGGGAGACCACCGGGGAGCTGTTTTTT. Translation gives CSARDGQRETTGELFF.